This TCR beta chain derives from a study of cytomegalovirus exposure and HLA in healthy donors. General study results and limits: The investigators catalogued 164 TCR beta chains as cytomegalovirus-associated.

Germline loops: CDR1 SGHAT, CDR2 FQDESV (reference sequence). The CDR3 runs 16 residues. Trimming removed 2 bases at V and 3 bases at J, with 14 bases between. As for this clone: Its specificity is unknown.

Researchers ran the PCR with 60 Vbeta and 13 Jbeta primers. Generated by immunoSEQ multiplex PCR, the TCRdb table keeps only in-frame clones and is missing some. The data include about 200,000 clones; the top ten clones carry roughly 0.7%. V is TRBV11-1 and J is TRBJ2-1, with a tentative D call TRBD2 (5 bases). The receptor was derived from a boy between 10 and 17 years old in good health and CMV-seronegative. Specimen: PBMCs. The chain's CDR3 is CASSLTIPSLYNEQFF. The CDR3 nucleotides read TGTGCCAGCAGCTTAACAATCCCTAGCCTCTACAATGAGCAGTTCTTC. Together with reference TRBV11-1 and TRBJ2-1, the CDR3 gives the full variable domain: EAEVAQSPRYKITEKSQAVAFWCDPISGHATLYWYRQILGQGPELLVQFQDESVVDDSQLPKDRFSAERLKGVDSTLKIQPAELGDSAMYLCASSLTIPSLYNEQFFGPGTRLTVL.